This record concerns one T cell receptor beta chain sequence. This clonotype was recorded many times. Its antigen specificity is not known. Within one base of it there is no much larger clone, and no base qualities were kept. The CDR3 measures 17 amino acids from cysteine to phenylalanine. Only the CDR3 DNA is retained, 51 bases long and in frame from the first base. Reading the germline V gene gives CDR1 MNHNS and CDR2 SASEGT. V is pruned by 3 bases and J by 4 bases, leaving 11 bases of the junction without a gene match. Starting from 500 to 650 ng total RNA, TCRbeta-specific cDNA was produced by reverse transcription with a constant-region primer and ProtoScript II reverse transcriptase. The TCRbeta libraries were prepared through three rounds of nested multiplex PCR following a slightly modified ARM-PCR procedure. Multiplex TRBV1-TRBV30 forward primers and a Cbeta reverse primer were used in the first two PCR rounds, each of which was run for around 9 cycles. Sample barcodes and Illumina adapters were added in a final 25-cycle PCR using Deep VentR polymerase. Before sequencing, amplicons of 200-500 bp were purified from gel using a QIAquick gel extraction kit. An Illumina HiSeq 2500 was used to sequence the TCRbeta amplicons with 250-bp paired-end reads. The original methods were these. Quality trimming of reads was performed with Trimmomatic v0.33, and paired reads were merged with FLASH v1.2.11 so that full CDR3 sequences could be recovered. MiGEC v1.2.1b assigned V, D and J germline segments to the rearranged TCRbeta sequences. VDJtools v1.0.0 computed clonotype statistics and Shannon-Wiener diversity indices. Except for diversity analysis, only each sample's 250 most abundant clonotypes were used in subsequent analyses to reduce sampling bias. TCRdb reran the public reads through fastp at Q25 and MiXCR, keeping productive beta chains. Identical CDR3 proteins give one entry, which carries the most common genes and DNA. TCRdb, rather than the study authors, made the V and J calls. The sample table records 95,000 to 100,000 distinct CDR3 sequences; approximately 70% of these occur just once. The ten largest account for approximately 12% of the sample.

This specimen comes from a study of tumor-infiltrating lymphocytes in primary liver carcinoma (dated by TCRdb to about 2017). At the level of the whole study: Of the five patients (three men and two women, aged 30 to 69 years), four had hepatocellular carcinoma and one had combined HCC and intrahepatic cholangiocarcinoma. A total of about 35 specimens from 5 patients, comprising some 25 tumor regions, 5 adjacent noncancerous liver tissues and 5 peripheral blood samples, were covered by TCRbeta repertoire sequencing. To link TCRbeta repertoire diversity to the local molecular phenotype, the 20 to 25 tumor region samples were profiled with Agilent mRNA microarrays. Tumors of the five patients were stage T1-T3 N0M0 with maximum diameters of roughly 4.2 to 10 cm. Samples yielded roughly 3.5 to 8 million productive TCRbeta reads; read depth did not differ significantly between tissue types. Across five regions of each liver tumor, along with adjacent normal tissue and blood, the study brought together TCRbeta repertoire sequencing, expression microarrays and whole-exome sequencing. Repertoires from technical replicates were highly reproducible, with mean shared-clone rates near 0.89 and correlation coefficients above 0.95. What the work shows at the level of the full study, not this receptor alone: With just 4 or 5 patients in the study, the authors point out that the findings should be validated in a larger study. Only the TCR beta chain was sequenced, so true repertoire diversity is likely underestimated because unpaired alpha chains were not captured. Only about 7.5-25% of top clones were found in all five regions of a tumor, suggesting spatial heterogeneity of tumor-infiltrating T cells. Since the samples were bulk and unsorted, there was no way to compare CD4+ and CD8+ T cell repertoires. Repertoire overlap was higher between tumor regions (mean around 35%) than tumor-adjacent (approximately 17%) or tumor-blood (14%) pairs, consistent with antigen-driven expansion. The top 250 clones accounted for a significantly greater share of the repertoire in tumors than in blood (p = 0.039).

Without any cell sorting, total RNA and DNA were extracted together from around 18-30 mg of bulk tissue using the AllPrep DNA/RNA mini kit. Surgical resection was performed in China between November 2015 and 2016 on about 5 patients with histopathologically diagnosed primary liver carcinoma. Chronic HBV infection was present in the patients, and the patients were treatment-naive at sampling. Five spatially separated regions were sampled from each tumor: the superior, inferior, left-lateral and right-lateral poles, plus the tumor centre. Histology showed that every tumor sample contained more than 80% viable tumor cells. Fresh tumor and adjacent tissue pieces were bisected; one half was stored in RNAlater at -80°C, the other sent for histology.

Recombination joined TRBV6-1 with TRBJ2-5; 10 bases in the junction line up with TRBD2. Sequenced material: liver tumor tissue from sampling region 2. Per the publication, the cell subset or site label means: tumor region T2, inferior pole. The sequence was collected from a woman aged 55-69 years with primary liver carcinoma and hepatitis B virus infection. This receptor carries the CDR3 CASSELASGRGGETQYF. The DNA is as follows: TGTGCCAGCAGTGAGTTAGCTAGCGGGAGAGGGGGAGAGACCCAGTACTTC.